The present T cell receptor beta chain was sequenced within a study of blood T cell repertoires in COVID-19. Study details: Cohort 3 recovered donors had two negative PCRs, clearance, or symptom resolution.

Trimming took 8 bases from V and 0 from J; bases not matched to a gene: 2. This CDR3 comprises 14 residues. CDR1 and CDR2 (germline): MDHEN, SYDVKM. This clone was seen only once. Repertoires were generated with immunoSEQ multiplex PCR, while TCRdb's copy carries only in-frame clones and drops some. This table has about 280,000 clones, 88% appearing once. The source of this sequence is a woman aged 55-75 years in a cohort exposed to, infected with or recovered from COVID-19 (not recorded which). Sequenced input: PBMCs or T cells enriched from blood (not recorded which). This chain uses TRBV28 with TRBJ1-3, with TRBD1 identical over 9 bases. The CDR3 region has the DNA TGTGCCAGCGGGACAGGGCCCTCTGGAAACACCATATATTTT. It specifies CASGTGPSGNTIYF. The full variable domain, its missing parts supplied by reference TRBV28 and TRBJ1-3, is DVKVTQSSRYLVKRTGEKVFLECVQDMDHENMFWYRQDPGLGLRLIYFSYDVKMKEKGDIPEGYSVSREKKERFSLILESASTNQTSMYLCASGTGPSGNTIYFGEGSWLTVV.